The subject of this entry is one TCR beta chain. The source of the sample is a study of blood T cell repertoires in COVID-19. From germline, CDR1 is ENHRY and CDR2 SYGVKD. V shed 4 bases, J shed 4 bases, and the junction held 10 bases outside the gene matches. The CDR3 loop spans 17 amino acids. Generated by immunoSEQ multiplex PCR, the TCRdb table keeps only in-frame clones and is missing some. The repertoire holds 40,000 to 50,000 clones, with about 92% as singletons. The TCR sequence derives from a human donor in a cohort sampled during active COVID-19. The V call is TRBV10-3, the J call TRBJ2-2, with 9 bases fitting TRBD1. Material: peripheral blood. CDR3 region: CAISVLKQGAGTGELFF. The CDR3 bases are TGTGCCATCAGTGTGCTAAAACAGGGGGCCGGCACCGGGGAGCTGTTTTTT.